The clone carrying this TCR beta chain was found once. The junction departs from germline at one end; a sequencing error may be responsible. The data belong to a study of shared clonotypes between healthy human individuals. Naive CD8 cells lacked CD45RO and underwent positive selection for CCR7, leaving out terminally differentiated effector memory CD45RA+ cells. Each of the donors was a healthy adult who was HIV-negative and had not had a recent acute infection or vaccination. This CDR3 is 15 amino acids long. As originally analysed: In the immunoSEQ data, sequences were junction-only and lacked quality scores, so filtering differed. Assay: immunoSEQ multiplex PCR; the TCRdb copy retains only in-frame clones and omits some. V and J calls plus clone size are reproduced from that table; the DNA served to infer D and trimming. Among 450,000 to 700,000 clones listed, 95% to 96% were seen once.

Sequenced material: naive CD8+ T cells sorted from blood. J is TRBJ2-7 and V is TRBV23-1; D is perhaps TRBD2 (5 bases). TRBV23-1 is annotated as an ORF whose role is uncertain. The sequence was obtained from a woman aged 25 to 39 in good health. CDR3 sequence (DNA): TGCGCCAGCAGTCCCCCGGGAACGCCCTCCTGCGAGCAGTACTTC. Its translation: CASSPPGTPSCEQYF.